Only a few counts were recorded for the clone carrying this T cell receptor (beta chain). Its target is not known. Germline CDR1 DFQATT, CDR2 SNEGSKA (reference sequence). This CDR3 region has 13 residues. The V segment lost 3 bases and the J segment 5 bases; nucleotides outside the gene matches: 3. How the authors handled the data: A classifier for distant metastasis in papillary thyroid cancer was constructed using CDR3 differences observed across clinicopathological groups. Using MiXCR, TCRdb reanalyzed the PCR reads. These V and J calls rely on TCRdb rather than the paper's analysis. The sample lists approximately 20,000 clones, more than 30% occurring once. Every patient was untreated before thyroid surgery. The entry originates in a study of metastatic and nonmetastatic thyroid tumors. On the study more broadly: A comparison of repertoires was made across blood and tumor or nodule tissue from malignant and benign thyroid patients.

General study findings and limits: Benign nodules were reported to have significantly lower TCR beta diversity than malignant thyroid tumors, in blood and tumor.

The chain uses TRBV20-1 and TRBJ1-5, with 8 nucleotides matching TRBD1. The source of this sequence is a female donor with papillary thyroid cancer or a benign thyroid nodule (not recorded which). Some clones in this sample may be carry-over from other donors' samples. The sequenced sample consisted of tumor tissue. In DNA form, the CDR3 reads TGCAGTGCTAGGGACAGGGAATATCAGCCCCAGCATTTT. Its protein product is CSARDREYQPQHF.